This TCR beta chain was profiled in a study of OX40 agonist ivuxolimab in advanced cancers. Some background on the complete study: Ivuxolimab was an agonistic, fully human IgG2 monoclonal antibody directed against OX40 (CD134), a costimulatory receptor. Intravenous ivuxolimab was administered to patients every 2 weeks at six dose levels: 0.01, 0.1, 0.3, 1.5, 3 and 10 mg/kg. Of the roughly 54 dose-escalation patients, hepatocellular carcinoma was present in some 19, melanoma in around 15, renal cell carcinoma in 9 and head and neck cancer in 9. A male proportion of approximately 83% and a mean age of approximately 61 years, ranging from roughly 23 to 79, were recorded for the dose-escalation cohort. Patients were allowed to have had prior anti-PD-1, anti-PD-L1 or anti-CTLA-4 therapy, and around 37% of the dose-escalation patients had previously received checkpoint inhibitors. Partial responses occurred in three dose-escalation patients, of whom one had hepatocellular carcinoma and two had cutaneous melanoma. The purpose of peripheral TCRbeta sequencing was to test whether ivuxolimab changed TCR sequence diversity and led to clonal T-cell expansion. The paper reports the monotherapy dose-escalation portion (N ≈ 52 patients) of the phase I ivuxolimab trial.

Reading from cysteine to phenylalanine, the CDR3 counts 15 amino acids. Left in the record is the CDR3 DNA by itself, 45 bases read in frame from the first base. Reading the germline V gene gives CDR1 SGHTS and CDR2 YDEGEE. V loses 0 bases of germline sequence and J loses 0 bases, and the interval between the two ends is 7 bases. Concerning this clone itself: There is no known antigen for this receptor. Base qualities are not provided; no much larger clone lies one nucleotide away.

Patients with a history of autoimmune disease or receiving systemic immunosuppression were excluded from the trial. Peripheral blood for TCR sequencing was collected from all dose cohorts at baseline, on cycle 4 day 1, and on cycle 7 day 1. Samples were obtained from an open-label, multicenter, first-in-human phase I dose-escalation trial of ivuxolimab. The trial enrolled adults with locally advanced or metastatic head and neck squamous cell, hepatocellular, melanoma or renal cell carcinoma. Before TCR sequencing, CD4+ and CD8+ T cells were separately sorted from peripheral blood. Paper-wide results and their limitations: On average, CD8+ T cells showed more expanded clones than CD4+ T cells after ivuxolimab. Low levels of normalized T-cell clonal expansion were also seen in some patients who did not respond. At doses of 0.1 to 3.0 mg/kg, clonal expansion of both CD4+ and CD8+ blood T cells was observed from baseline to week 6. In the 0.1-3.0 mg/kg groups, partial responders were among the patients with the lowest normalized peripheral clonal expansion, particularly in CD8+ T cells. Which antigens the clonally expanded peripheral T cells were specific for was not determined.

Genomic DNA was extracted from sorted cells for sequencing of the TCRbeta CDR3 region. The immunoSEQ Assay was used to sequence the TCRbeta CDR3 regions. TCRdb took over this immuneACCESS table, retaining in-frame rearrangements with V and J assigned. Such tables are incomplete; in checked studies, under half of the missing clones stem from an unresolved V gene, and the remainder is unexplained. The sample table lists 77,000 or so clones, 90% to 95% of them with a count of one. The ten largest make up around 21% of the sample. The chain is encoded by TRBV5-8 joined to TRBJ2-1, and TRBD2 may be the D gene, going by 6 matching bases. The sequences come from CD4+ or CD8+ T cells sorted from blood, collected in a trial of the OX40 agonist ivuxolimab. The origin of this receptor is an adult with an advanced solid tumor such as melanoma, head and neck, liver or kidney cancer. DNA sequence: TGTGCCAGCAGCTTGGTGGGGGGCTCCTACAATGAGCAGTTCTTC. It is translated as CASSLVGGSYNEQFF.